Below, one T cell receptor (beta chain) is given with its context. Germline lookup yields CDR1 SGHAT and CDR2 FQNNGV. Losses at the gene ends were 5 bases for V and 5 bases for J; bases not matched to a gene: 10. The CDR3 is made up of 16 amino acids. These data belong to a study of blood T cell repertoires in COVID-19. Study background: Material from acute and convalescent COVID-19 was sourced from the United States, Italy and Spain. Nucleic acid was either cDNA or gDNA, and it came from T cells, B-cell-depleted T cells, or PBMCs.

Authors' methods: The assay estimated nucleated cells by amplifying reference gene primers. Clones were read by immunoSEQ multiplex PCR, and TCRdb kept only the in-frame ones, dropping some. Clonal size and the V and J genes are those of that table, whereas D and trimming came from the DNA. The table has tens of thousands of clones, roughly nine tenths seen once; the top ten hold about 2.9%. The receptor's source is a man aged 45-60 years with acute or convalescent COVID-19. The sample taken for sequencing was peripheral blood. The chain recombines TRBV11-2 with TRBJ2-5, with 11 bases identical to TRBD2. This chain's CDR3 is CASSRLAGGPGETQYF. DNA of the CDR3: TGTGCCAGCAGCCGATTAGCGGGAGGGCCGGGGGAGACCCAGTACTTC.